The 3 T cell receptor beta chains presented below share a single source sample, sequenced in a study of CD8 T cells in ankylosing spondylitis (dated 2017 in TCRdb). The library was produced with 5' RACE. Sequencing took place on an Illumina HiSeq 2500. TCRdb redid the processing of the public reads, applying fastp at Q25 and MiXCR, and retained in-frame beta chains. Merged by CDR3 protein, the rows form single entries marked with the most common genes and DNA. The sample profile shows 240,000 or so distinct CDR3 sequences; around a tenth of them were found once. The ten top clones hold less than 8% of the sample. Specimen: blood, either unsorted or a sorted T cell fraction (not recorded which). The receptors were sampled from a male donor with ankylosing spondylitis or in good health (not recorded which).

This clonotype has at least ten counts. The chain combines TRBV5-1 with TRBJ2-3; the D gene is possibly TRBD1 (5 bases). Germline CDR1 SGHRS, CDR2 YFSETQ. The V and J ends lost 1 base and 1 base respectively, with 10 bases between them. The CDR3 runs to 15 residues. CDR3 sequence (DNA): TGCGCCAGCAGCTTGTATAGGGGTGGCACAGATACGCAGTATTTT. This sequence encodes CASSLYRGGTDTQYF.

This clonotype was counted many times. This sequence joins TRBV10-3 and TRBJ1-5, with D maybe TRBD1 (6 bases). The CDR3 contains 16 residues. Trimming removed 6 bases at V and 3 bases at J, with 18 bases between. Per the germline V gene, CDR1 is ENHRY and CDR2 is SYGVKD. CDR3 protein: CAISQDLTGNNQPQHF. CDR3 DNA sequence: TGTGCCATCAGCCAAGACCTTACAGGGAACAATCAGCCCCAGCATTTT.

This clonotype was seen many times. The CDR3 DNA sequence: TGCGCCAGCAGCTTGGAGGGGGCCAGCTATGGCTACACCTTC. Translated: CASSLEGASYGYTF. V is TRBV5-1 and J is TRBJ1-2; 7 nucleotides agree with TRBD1. CDR1 SGHRS and CDR2 YFSETQ come from the germline V gene. Trimming took 0 bases from V and 4 from J; bases not matched to a gene: 3. The CDR3 loop spans 14 amino acids.